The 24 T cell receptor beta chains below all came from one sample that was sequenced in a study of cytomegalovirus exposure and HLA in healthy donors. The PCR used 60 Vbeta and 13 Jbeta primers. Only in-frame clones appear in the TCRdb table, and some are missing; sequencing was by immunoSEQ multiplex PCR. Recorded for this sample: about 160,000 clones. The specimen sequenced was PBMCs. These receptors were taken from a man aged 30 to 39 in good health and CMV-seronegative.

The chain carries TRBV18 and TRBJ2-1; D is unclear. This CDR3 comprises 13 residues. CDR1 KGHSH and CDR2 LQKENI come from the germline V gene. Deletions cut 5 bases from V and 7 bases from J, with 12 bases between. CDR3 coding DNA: TGTGCCAGCTCAAACGAGATCGCAAATGAGCAGTTCTTC. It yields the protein CASSNEIANEQFF.

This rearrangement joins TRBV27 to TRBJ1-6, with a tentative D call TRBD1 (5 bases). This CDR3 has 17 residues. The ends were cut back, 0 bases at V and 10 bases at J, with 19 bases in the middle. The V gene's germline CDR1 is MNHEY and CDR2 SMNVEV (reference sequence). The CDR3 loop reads CASSLSRRAQGGSPLHF. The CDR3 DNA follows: TGTGCCAGCAGTTTATCCAGACGTGCCCAGGGCGGATCACCCCTCCACTTT.

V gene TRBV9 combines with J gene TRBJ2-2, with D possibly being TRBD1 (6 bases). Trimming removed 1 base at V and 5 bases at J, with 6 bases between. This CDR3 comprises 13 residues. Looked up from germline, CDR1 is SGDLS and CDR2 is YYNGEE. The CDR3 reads CASSVTGTGELFF. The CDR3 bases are TGTGCCAGCAGCGTAACAGGGACCGGGGAGCTGTTTTTT.

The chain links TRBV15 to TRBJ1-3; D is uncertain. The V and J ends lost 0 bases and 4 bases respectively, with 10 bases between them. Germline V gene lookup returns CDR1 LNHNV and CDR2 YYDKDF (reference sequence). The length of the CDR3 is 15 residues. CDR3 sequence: CATSRDAESGNTIYF. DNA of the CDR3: TGTGCCACCAGCAGAGATGCGGAGAGCGGAAACACCATATATTTT. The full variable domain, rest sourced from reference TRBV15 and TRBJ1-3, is DAMVIQNPRYQVTQFGKPVTLSCSQTLNHNVMYWYQQKSSQAPKLLFHYYDKDFNNEADTPDNFQSRRPNTSFCFLDIRSPGLGDTAMYLCATSRDAESGNTIYFGEGSWLTVV.

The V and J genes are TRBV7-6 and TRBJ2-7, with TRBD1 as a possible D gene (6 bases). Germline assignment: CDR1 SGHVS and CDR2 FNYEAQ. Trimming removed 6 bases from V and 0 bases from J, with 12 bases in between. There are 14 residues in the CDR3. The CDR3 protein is CASSLGGVSYEQYF. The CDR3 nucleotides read TGTGCCAGCAGTCTAGGGGGAGTCTCCTACGAGCAGTACTTC.

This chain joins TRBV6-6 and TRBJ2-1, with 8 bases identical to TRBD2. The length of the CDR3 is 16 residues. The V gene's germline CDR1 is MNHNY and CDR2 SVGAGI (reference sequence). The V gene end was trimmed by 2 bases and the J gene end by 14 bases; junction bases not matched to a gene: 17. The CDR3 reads CASSYITGGPGGEKFF. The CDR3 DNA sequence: TGTGCCAGCAGTTACATTACGGGAGGGCCGGGAGGCGAGAAGTTCTTC.

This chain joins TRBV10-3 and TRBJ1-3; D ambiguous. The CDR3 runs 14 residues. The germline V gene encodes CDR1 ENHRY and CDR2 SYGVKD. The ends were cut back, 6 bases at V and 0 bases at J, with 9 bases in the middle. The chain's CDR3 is CAIRTGSSGNTIYF. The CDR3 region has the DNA TGTGCCATCAGGACGGGGAGCTCTGGAAACACCATATATTTT.

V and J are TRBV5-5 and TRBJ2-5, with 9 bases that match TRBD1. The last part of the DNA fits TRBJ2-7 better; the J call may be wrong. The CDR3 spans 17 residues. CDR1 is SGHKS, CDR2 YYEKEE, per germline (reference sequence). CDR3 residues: CASSLEVRWGQGPEQYF. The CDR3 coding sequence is TGTGCCAGCAGCTTGGAGGTTAGGTGGGGACAGGGCCCCGAGCAGTACTTC.

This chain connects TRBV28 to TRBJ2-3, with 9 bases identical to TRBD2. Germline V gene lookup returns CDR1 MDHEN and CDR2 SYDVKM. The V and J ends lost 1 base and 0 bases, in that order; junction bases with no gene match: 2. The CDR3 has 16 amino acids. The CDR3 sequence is CASSLFAGGSTDTQYF. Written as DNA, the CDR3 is TGTGCCAGCAGTTTATTTGCGGGGGGGAGCACAGATACGCAGTATTTT.

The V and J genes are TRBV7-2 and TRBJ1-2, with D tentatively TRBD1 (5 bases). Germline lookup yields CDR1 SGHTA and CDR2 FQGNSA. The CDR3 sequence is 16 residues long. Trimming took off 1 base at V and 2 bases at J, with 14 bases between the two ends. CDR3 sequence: CASSLDPQGLNYGYTF. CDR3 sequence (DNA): TGTGCCAGCAGCTTAGATCCCCAGGGATTGAACTATGGCTACACCTTC.

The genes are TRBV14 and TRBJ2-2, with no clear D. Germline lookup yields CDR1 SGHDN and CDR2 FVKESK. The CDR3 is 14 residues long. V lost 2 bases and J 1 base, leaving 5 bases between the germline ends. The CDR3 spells CASSQLENTGELFF. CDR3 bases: TGTGCCAGCAGCCAATTAGAGAACACCGGGGAGCTGTTTTTT.

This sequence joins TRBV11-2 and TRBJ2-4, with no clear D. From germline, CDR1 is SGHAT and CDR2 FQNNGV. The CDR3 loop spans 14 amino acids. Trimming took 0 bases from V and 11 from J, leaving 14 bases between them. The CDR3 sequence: CASSLDNEASLQYF. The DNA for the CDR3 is TGTGCCAGCAGCTTAGATAATGAGGCCTCTCTTCAGTACTTC.

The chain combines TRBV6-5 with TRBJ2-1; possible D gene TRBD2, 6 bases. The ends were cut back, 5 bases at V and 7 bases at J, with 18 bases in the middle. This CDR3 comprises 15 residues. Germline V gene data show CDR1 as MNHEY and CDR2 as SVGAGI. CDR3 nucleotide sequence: TGTGCCAGCAGTCGAGTAATGACTAGTAGGAATGAGCAGTTCTTC. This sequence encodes CASSRVMTSRNEQFF.

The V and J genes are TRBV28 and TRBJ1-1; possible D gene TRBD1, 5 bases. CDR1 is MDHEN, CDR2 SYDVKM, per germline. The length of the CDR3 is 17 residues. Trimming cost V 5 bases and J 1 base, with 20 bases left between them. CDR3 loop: CASSLSPQGHWNTEAFF. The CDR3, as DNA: TGTGCCAGCAGTCTATCTCCCCAGGGCCATTGGAACACTGAAGCTTTCTTT. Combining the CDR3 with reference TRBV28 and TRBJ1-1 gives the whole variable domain DVKVTQSSRYLVKRTGEKVFLECVQDMDHENMFWYRQDPGLGLRLIYFSYDVKMKEKGDIPEGYSVSREKKERFSLILESASTNQTSMYLCASSLSPQGHWNTEAFFGQGTRLTVV.

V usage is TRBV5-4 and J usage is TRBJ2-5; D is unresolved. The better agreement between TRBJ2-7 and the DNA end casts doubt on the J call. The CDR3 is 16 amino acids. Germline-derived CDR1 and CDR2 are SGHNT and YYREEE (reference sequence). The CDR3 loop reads CASSLGRPIGSYEQYF. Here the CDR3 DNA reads TGTGCCAGCAGCTTGGGGCGGCCGATTGGCAGTTACGAGCAGTACTTC.

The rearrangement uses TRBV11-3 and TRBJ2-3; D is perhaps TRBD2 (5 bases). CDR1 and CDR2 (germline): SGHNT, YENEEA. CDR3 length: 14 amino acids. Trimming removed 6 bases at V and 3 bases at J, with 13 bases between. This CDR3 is CASSGRGETDTQYF. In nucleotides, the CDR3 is TGTGCCAGCAGTGGGAGAGGAGAAACAGATACGCAGTATTTT.

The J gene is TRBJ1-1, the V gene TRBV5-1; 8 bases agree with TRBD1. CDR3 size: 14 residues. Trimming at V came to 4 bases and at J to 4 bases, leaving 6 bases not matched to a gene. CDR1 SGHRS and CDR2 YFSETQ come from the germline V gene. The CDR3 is CASSEQGGPTEAFF. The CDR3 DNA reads TGCGCCAGCAGCGAACAGGGGGGGCCCACTGAAGCTTTCTTT. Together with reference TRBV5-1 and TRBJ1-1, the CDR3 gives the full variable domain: KAGVTQTPRYLIKTRGQQVTLSCSPISGHRSVSWYQQTPGQGLQFLFEYFSETQRNKGNFPGRFSGRQFSNSRSEMNVSTLELGDSALYLCASSEQGGPTEAFFGQGTRLTVV.

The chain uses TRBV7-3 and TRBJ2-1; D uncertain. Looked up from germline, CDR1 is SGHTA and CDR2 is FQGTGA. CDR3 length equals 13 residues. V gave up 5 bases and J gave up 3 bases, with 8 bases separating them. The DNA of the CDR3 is TGTGCCAGCAGCGCCTATGGCTACAATGAGCAGTTCTTC. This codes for CASSAYGYNEQFF.

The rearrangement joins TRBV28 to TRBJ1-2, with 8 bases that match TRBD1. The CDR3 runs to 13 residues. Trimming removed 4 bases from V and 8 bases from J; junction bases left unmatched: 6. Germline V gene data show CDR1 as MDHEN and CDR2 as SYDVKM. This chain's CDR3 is CASSWTGSKGYTF. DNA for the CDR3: TGTGCCAGCAGTTGGACAGGGAGTAAGGGCTACACCTTC.

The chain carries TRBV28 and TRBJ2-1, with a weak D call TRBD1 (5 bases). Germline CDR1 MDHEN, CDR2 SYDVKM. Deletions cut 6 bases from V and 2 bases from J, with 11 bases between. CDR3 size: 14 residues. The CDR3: CASRSAGPYNEQFF. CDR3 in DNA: TGTGCCAGCAGGTCGGCAGGGCCCTACAATGAGCAGTTCTTC.

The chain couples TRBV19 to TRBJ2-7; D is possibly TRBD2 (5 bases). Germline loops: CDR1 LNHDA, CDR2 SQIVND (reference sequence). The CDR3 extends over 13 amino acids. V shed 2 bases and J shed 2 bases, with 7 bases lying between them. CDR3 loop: CASSISGPYEQYF. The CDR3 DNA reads TGTGCCAGTAGTATAAGCGGCCCCTACGAGCAGTACTTC. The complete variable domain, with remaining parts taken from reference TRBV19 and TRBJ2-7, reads DGGITQSPKYLFRKEGQNVTLSCEQNLNHDAMYWYRQDPGQGLRLIYYSQIVNDFQKGDIAEGYSVSREKKESFPLTVTSAQKNPTAFYLCASSISGPYEQYFGPGTRLTVT.

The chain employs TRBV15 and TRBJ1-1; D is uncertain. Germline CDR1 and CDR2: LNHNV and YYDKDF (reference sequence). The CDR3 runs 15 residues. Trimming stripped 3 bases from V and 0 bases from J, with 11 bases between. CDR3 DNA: TGTGCCACCAGCAGCATACAGCTTATGAACACTGAAGCTTTCTTT. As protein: CATSSIQLMNTEAFF.

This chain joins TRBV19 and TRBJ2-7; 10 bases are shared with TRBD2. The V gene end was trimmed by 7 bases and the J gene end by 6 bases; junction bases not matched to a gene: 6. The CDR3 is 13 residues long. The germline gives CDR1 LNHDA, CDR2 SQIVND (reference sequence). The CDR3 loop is CASNLAGVGEQYF. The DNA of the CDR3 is TGTGCCAGTAACCTAGCGGGAGTCGGCGAGCAGTACTTC.

The CDR3 is CASSRLLAPSYNEQFF. The CDR3 region has the DNA TGTGCCAGCAGCCGCTTACTAGCGCCCTCCTACAATGAGCAGTTCTTC. The chain couples TRBV5-5 to TRBJ2-1; TRBD2 matches 7 bases. Germline V gives CDR1 SGHKS, CDR2 YYEKEE (reference sequence). This CDR3 comprises 16 residues. V lost 4 bases to trimming and J lost 0 bases; unmatched junction nucleotides: 7.